The 27 T cell receptor beta chains below all came from one sample that was sequenced in a study of blood T cell repertoires in COVID-19. The method was immunoSEQ multiplex PCR; TCRdb's version includes in-frame clones alone and lacks a portion of them. In the table there are some 220,000 clones, 80% to 90% of which are singletons. The sample consisted of peripheral blood. These TCRs come from a man aged 50 to 59 with acute or convalescent COVID-19.

V gene TRBV4-1 combines with J gene TRBJ2-3; 8 nucleotides match TRBD2. The ends lost 4 bases at V and 1 base at J; junction bases unmatched: 7. The CDR3 extends over 16 amino acids. CDR1 MGHRA and CDR2 YSYEKL come from the germline V gene. The CDR3 DNA reads as TGCGCCAGCAGCCTGATCGGGGGGGAGCGCACAGATACGCAGTATTTT. Amino acids: CASSLIGGERTDTQYF.

The chain couples TRBV3-1 (or the pseudogene TRBV3-2) to TRBJ2-7, with TRBD2 matching 9 bases. Trimming took 5 bases from V and 4 from J; bases not matched to a gene: 3. The CDR3 contains 13 residues. The germline V gene has CDR1 LGHDT and CDR2 YNNKEL (reference sequence). CDR3 protein: CASSGTSKYEQYF. CDR3 in DNA: TGTGCCAGCAGCGGGACTAGCAAGTACGAGCAGTACTTC.

This clone was counted between two and nine times. The chain couples TRBV5-1 to TRBJ1-3; a possible D gene is TRBD1 (6 bases). The CDR3 runs to 14 residues. Germline V CDR1 and CDR2: SGHRS, YFSETQ. Trimming removed 0 bases at V and 6 bases at J, with 10 bases between. The DNA of the CDR3 is TGCGCCAGCAGCTTGGGGACAGTCGAAAACACCATATATTTT. It encodes CASSLGTVENTIYF.

The rearrangement joins TRBV7-8 to TRBJ1-1; D not resolved. There are 14 residues in the CDR3. Trimming removed 2 bases at V and 5 bases at J, with 12 bases between. Per the germline V gene, CDR1 is SGHVS and CDR2 is FQNEAQ. In DNA form, the CDR3 reads TGTGCCAGCAGCTTACCCGGGCCGGGGACTGAAGCTTTCTTT. It yields the protein CASSLPGPGTEAFF.

This chain joins TRBV13 and TRBJ2-2; possible D gene TRBD2, 6 bases. V lost 4 bases and J lost 3, with 9 bases in between. Germline CDR1 reads PRHDT; CDR2 reads FYEKMQ (reference sequence). There are 14 residues in the CDR3. The CDR3 protein is CASSWRRDTGELFF. The CDR3 DNA follows: TGTGCCAGCAGCTGGAGGAGGGACACCGGGGAGCTGTTTTTT.

The V call is TRBV10-1, the J call TRBJ1-1; 8 positions match TRBD1. Germline values: CDR1 WNHNN, CDR2 SYGVQD (reference sequence). CDR3 length: 15 amino acids. Trimming took 0 bases from V and 5 from J; bases not matched to a gene: 5. CDR3 DNA: TGCGCCAGCAGTGAGTCCGGCAGGGGGCAGACTGAAGCTTTCTTT. Translated, it gives CASSESGRGQTEAFF.

J is TRBJ2-3 and V is TRBV12-3 or TRBV12-4, with a possible D match to TRBD2 (6 bases). V gave up 7 bases and J gave up 1 base, with 9 bases separating them. The CDR3 is made up of 13 amino acids. The CDR3 DNA reads as TGTGCCAGCAAGCGGGTGGGCACAGATACGCAGTATTTT. Translation gives CASKRVGTDTQYF.

The CDR3 nucleotides are TGTGCCAGCAGTTACTCATACAGGGATCAGCCCCAGCATTTT. This codes for CASSYSYRDQPQHF. The V gene is TRBV6-5, the J gene TRBJ1-5, with D perhaps matching TRBD1 (6 bases). CDR3 length equals 14 residues. The V and J ends lost 0 bases and 5 bases respectively, with 8 bases between them. In germline, CDR1 is MNHEY, CDR2 SVGAGI.

This clone has a handful of counts. The CDR3 DNA is TGTGCCAGCAGTTATGACAGGGACGAGCAGTACTTC. Protein sequence: CASSYDRDEQYF. The chain carries TRBV2 and TRBJ2-7; 7 bases map to TRBD1. Trimming took 5 bases from V and 5 from J; bases not matched to a gene: 3. There are 12 residues in the CDR3. The V gene's germline CDR1 is SNHLY and CDR2 FYNNEI.

This clone was seen a few times. The V gene is TRBV18, the J gene TRBJ2-2; 11 bases line up with TRBD1. V lost 3 bases, J lost 5 bases, and 2 bases stayed unmatched. CDR1 and CDR2 from the germline V gene are KGHSH and LQKENI. CDR3 length: 15 residues. CDR3 in DNA: TGTGCCAGCTCACCGGGACAGGGGGTGACCGGGGAGCTGTTTTTT. Residues: CASSPGQGVTGELFF.

This clone appeared a few times. The chain is built from TRBV7-9 and TRBJ2-3; possibly TRBD2 for D (5 bases). CDR1 and CDR2 from the germline V gene are SEHNR and FQNEAQ (reference sequence). The CDR3 has 13 amino acids. Deletions cut 3 bases from V and 4 bases from J, with 8 bases between. The DNA for the CDR3 is TGTGCCAGCAGCTTTAGGGAGCCAGATACGCAGTATTTT. This codes for CASSFREPDTQYF. Using reference TRBV7-9 and TRBJ2-3 for the parts outside the CDR3, the full variable domain is DTGVSQNPRHKITKRGQNVTFRCDPISEHNRLYWYRQTLGQGPEFLTYFQNEAQLEKSRLLSDRFSAERPKGSFSTLEIQRTEQGDSAMYLCASSFREPDTQYFGPGTRLTVL.

This clone was observed a few times. The chain couples TRBV25-1 to TRBJ1-2; tentative D call: TRBD1 (6 bases). V lost 4 bases, J lost 8 bases, and 11 bases lay in between. This CDR3 is 12 amino acids long. Germline CDR1 reads MGHDK; CDR2 reads SYGVNS. CDR3 in DNA: TGTGCCAGCAGTGGGACGACAGGCGGCTACACCTTC. Translated: CASSGTTGGYTF.

About this clone: An end of the junction differs from the germline gene, which may be a read error. V usage is TRBV7-7 and J usage is TRBJ1-3; 9 nucleotides agree with TRBD1. The CDR3 is 17 residues long. Germline CDR1 SSHAT, CDR2 FNYEAQ (reference sequence). CDR3 sequence: CASSLAPDRGSGNTIYF. In DNA, the CDR3 is TGTGCTAGCAGCTTAGCCCCGGACAGGGGCTCTGGAAACACCATATATTTT.

V usage is TRBV7-2 and J usage is TRBJ2-5; 9 bases are shared with TRBD2. The V segment lost 1 base and the J segment 0 bases; nucleotides outside the gene matches: 9. CDR3 length equals 18 residues. Germline V lookup: CDR1 SGHTA, CDR2 FQGNSA. The CDR3 sequence is CASSLGKASGTYQETQYF. CDR3 coding DNA: TGTGCCAGCAGCTTAGGAAAGGCTAGCGGGACGTACCAAGAGACCCAGTACTTC.

The J gene is TRBJ2-3, the V gene TRBV5-1; 8 nucleotides match TRBD2. CDR3 length: 15 residues. Germline assignment: CDR1 SGHRS and CDR2 YFSETQ. J was trimmed by 0 bases and V by 5 bases; bases with no gene match: 5. The CDR3: CASSFSSGSTDTQYF. CDR3 DNA: TGCGCCAGCAGTTTTTCTAGCGGGAGCACAGATACGCAGTATTTT. The full variable domain, rest sourced from reference TRBV5-1 and TRBJ2-3, is KAGVTQTPRYLIKTRGQQVTLSCSPISGHRSVSWYQQTPGQGLQFLFEYFSETQRNKGNFPGRFSGRQFSNSRSEMNVSTLELGDSALYLCASSFSSGSTDTQYFGPGTRLTVL.

The chain combines TRBV11-3 with TRBJ1-1; 8 bases line up with TRBD1. Germline V gene sequence: CDR1 SGHNT, CDR2 YENEEA. V gave up 1 base and J gave up 1 base; unmatched junction bases: 8. The length of the CDR3 is 17 residues. The CDR3 loop reads CASSLGLTGTGNTEAFF. The CDR3 DNA follows: TGTGCCAGCAGCTTAGGGCTCACCGGGACAGGGAACACTGAAGCTTTCTTT.

This sequence joins TRBV4-1 and TRBJ1-1; D remains unclear. The CDR3 is 15 amino acids. V gave up 3 bases and J gave up 2 bases, with 13 bases separating them. CDR1 MGHRA and CDR2 YSYEKL come from the germline V gene. CDR3 residues: CASSHSGLENTEAFF. The CDR3 nucleotides read TGCGCCAGCAGCCACAGTGGACTTGAAAACACTGAAGCTTTCTTT.

The V gene is TRBV11-2, the J gene TRBJ2-7; no definite D call. Trimming removed 3 bases from V and 3 bases from J, with 15 bases in between. The CDR3 is 15 residues long. Germline CDR1 and CDR2: SGHAT and FQNNGV. The CDR3 reads CASSFTGPRFYEQYF. The CDR3 DNA reads as TGTGCCAGCAGCTTTACGGGTCCTCGCTTCTACGAGCAGTACTTC.

This clone was picked up a small number of times. The chain has TRBV6-5 and TRBJ1-1, with D perhaps TRBD1 (5 bases). Germline V lookup: CDR1 MNHEY, CDR2 SVGAGI. V was cut by 2 bases and J by 6 bases, with 10 bases left in between. The CDR3 covers 13 residues. The CDR3 bases are TGTGCCAGCAGTTACCTCACGGGGGCTGAAGCTTTCTTT. Translated, it gives CASSYLTGAEAFF.

The chain recombines TRBV5-6 with TRBJ2-5, with 10 bases identical to TRBD2. From germline, CDR1 is SGHDT and CDR2 YYEEEE. V shed 3 bases, J shed 0 bases, and the junction held 2 bases outside the gene matches. This CDR3 contains 15 residues. The DNA for the CDR3 is TGTGCCAGCAGCTCCCTAGCGGGGGACCAAGAGACCCAGTACTTC. Translating it yields CASSSLAGDQETQYF.

In its sample, this clone was seen many times. The V and J genes are TRBV4-1 and TRBJ2-2, with D tentatively TRBD1 (5 bases). Trimming removed 5 bases from V and 6 bases from J, with 13 bases in between. The length of the CDR3 is 14 residues. Germline V CDR1 and CDR2: MGHRA, YSYEKL. CDR3 coding DNA: TGCGCCAGCAGCGCAGGACAAGGGTCCGGGGAGCTGTTTTTT. Protein: CASSAGQGSGELFF.

This chain links TRBV30 with TRBJ2-7; the match to TRBD2 covers 12 bases. The V gene's germline CDR1 is GTSNPN and CDR2 SVGIG (reference sequence). Germline trimming cut 2 bases from V and 4 bases from J; bases unmatched to any gene: 9. This CDR3 is 16 amino acids long. The CDR3 sequence: CAWSNPSGRARYEQYF. The CDR3, as DNA: TGTGCCTGGAGTAACCCTAGCGGGAGGGCACGTTACGAGCAGTACTTC.

This clone was counted once. J is TRBJ2-1 and V is TRBV5-1; TRBD2 matches 10 bases. Trimming cost V 7 bases and J 7 bases; bases outside gene matches: 5. The CDR3 totals 13 residues. Germline V gives CDR1 SGHRS, CDR2 YFSETQ. The CDR3 region is CASEASGGNEQFF. The CDR3 bases are TGCGCCAGCGAAGCTAGCGGGGGTAATGAGCAGTTCTTC.

This chain links TRBV28 with TRBJ2-1; D is undetermined. Germline lookup yields CDR1 MDHEN and CDR2 SYDVKM. V was cut by 6 bases and J by 7 bases, with 7 bases left in between. The CDR3 length is 11 residues. CDR3 amino acids: CASSLENEQFF. The CDR3 DNA follows: TGTGCCAGCAGCCTAGAGAATGAGCAGTTCTTC.

The chain uses TRBV12-3 or TRBV12-4 and TRBJ2-1, with D possibly TRBD2 on 7 matching bases. The V gene lost 3 bases and the J gene lost 9 bases, with 12 bases spanning the gap. This CDR3 spans 13 amino acids. Here the CDR3 reads CASSFQGRVEQFF. CDR3 DNA sequence: TGTGCCAGCAGTTTTCAGGGGAGGGTTGAGCAGTTCTTC.

This sequence joins TRBV7-9 and TRBJ2-6; D uncertain. This CDR3 region has 15 residues. Per germline, CDR1 SEHNR and CDR2 FQNEAQ (reference sequence). Trimming stripped 5 bases from V and 0 bases from J, with 8 bases between. CDR3 loop: CASSRARSGANVLTF. DNA for the CDR3: TGTGCCAGCAGCAGGGCCCGCTCTGGGGCCAACGTCCTGACTTTC.

The V gene is TRBV5-4, the J gene TRBJ1-4; D is unclear. The length of the CDR3 is 13 residues. Germline assignment: CDR1 SGHNT and CDR2 YYREEE (reference sequence). The germline V and J ends were trimmed by 3 bases and 7 bases, with 10 bases remaining between them. CDR3 residues: CASSSRGAEKLFF. Here the CDR3 DNA reads TGTGCCAGCAGCTCGCGCGGCGCTGAAAAACTGTTTTTT.